These 12 T cell receptor beta chains originate from one sample sequenced in a study of vaccination and CD4 T cells after COVID-19. An Oncomine TCR Beta short-read assay was used to sequence the DNA from cultured CD4+ T cells. MiXCR was run by TCRdb on the PCR reads, yielding one entry per CDR3 protein. This sample carries more than 15,000 distinct CDR3 sequences, approximately 50% of them seen once, and the ten largest clones take approximately 33%. Which antigens these TCRs recognize remains unknown. Treatment noted: roughly 10-day PBMC culture with coronavirus spike peptide pools or control peptides (ViraFEST assay). The sample in question was cultured CD4+ T cells from blood, obtained after SARS-CoV-2 vaccination. The receptors stem from a human donor with COVID-19.

The CDR3 spells CASSLALGKGNNSPLHF. CDR3 nucleotide sequence: TGTGCCAGCAGCTTGGCCTTGGGAAAGGGGAACAATTCACCCCTCCACTTT. The chain carries TRBV5-4 and TRBJ1-6; D is possibly TRBD1 (5 bases). Germline values: CDR1 SGHNT, CDR2 YYREEE (reference sequence). V lost 0 bases and J lost 7, with 17 bases in between. The CDR3 sequence is 17 residues long.

The gene calls are TRBV7-3 and TRBJ2-5; 15 bases are shared with TRBD2. CDR1 and CDR2 (germline): SGHTA, FQGTGA. The CDR3 is 16 residues long. V shed 5 bases and J 4 bases; nucleotides not matched to a gene: 5. CDR3 in amino acids: CASSRGLAGGGETQYF. The CDR3 nucleotides are TGTGCCAGCAGCCGCGGACTAGCGGGGGGGGGAGAGACCCAGTACTTC.

This clonotype has only a few counts. The chain recombines TRBV28 with TRBJ1-5, with D perhaps matching TRBD1 (5 bases). Germline V CDR1 and CDR2: MDHEN, SYDVKM. V was pared by 3 bases and J by 11 bases, with 20 bases between. There are 15 residues in the CDR3. The CDR3 here is CASSFSGEGLKAQHF. CDR3 sequence (DNA): TGTGCCAGCAGTTTTAGCGGGGAGGGGTTAAAGGCCCAGCATTTT.

This clonotype was picked up one time. This sequence joins TRBV2 and TRBJ1-5; D ambiguous. The CDR3 loop spans 15 amino acids. V lost 2 bases and J lost 4, with 12 bases in between. Looked up from germline, CDR1 is SNHLY and CDR2 is FYNNEI. The CDR3 sequence: CASSERTVKNQPQHF. CDR3 nucleotide sequence: TGTGCCAGCAGTGAAAGGACGGTAAAGAATCAGCCCCAGCATTTT. The whole variable domain, filled in from reference TRBV2 and TRBJ1-5, reads EPEVTQTPSHQVTQMGQEVILRCVPISNHLYFYWYRQILGQKVEFLVSFYNNEISEKSEIFDDQFSVERPDGSNFTLKIRSTKLEDSAMYFCASSERTVKNQPQHFGDGTRLSIL.

The rearrangement uses TRBV10-1 and TRBJ2-2; D gene unclear. CDR3 length equals 14 residues. The germline V and J ends were trimmed by 4 bases and 0 bases, with 6 bases remaining between them. Germline values: CDR1 WNHNN, CDR2 SYGVQD (reference sequence). The CDR3 loop is CASSAVANTGELFF. CDR3 nucleotides: TGCGCCAGCAGTGCAGTCGCGAACACCGGGGAGCTGTTTTTT.

This clonotype was counted between two and nine times. The J gene is TRBJ1-6, the V gene TRBV25-1; 8 nucleotides align to TRBD1. Germline trimming cut 2 bases from V and 8 bases from J; bases unmatched to any gene: 2. CDR3 length: 14 amino acids. Germline CDR1 is MGHDK and CDR2 is SYGVNS. This chain's CDR3 is CASSERTGHSPLHF. The CDR3 coding sequence is TGTGCCAGCAGTGAACGGACAGGGCATTCACCCCTCCACTTT. Filled out from reference TRBV25-1 and TRBJ1-6, the complete variable domain reads EADIYQTPRYLVIGTGKKITLECSQTMGHDKMYWYQQDPGMELHLIHYSYGVNSTEKGDLSSESTVSRIRTEHFPLTLESARPSHTSQYLCASSERTGHSPLHFGNGTRLTVT.

In this sample, this clonotype turned up a few times. The chain employs TRBV11-2 and TRBJ1-1; D perhaps matches TRBD1 (5 bases). CDR1 SGHAT and CDR2 FQNNGV come from the germline V gene. V lost 3 bases to trimming and J lost 0 bases, with 8 bases between them. This CDR3 is built from 14 residues. CDR3 sequence (DNA): TGTGCCAGCAGCTTGGCAGGGTTGAACACTGAAGCTTTCTTT. Protein sequence: CASSLAGLNTEAFF.

The rearrangement uses TRBV12-3 or TRBV12-4 and TRBJ2-5, with D perhaps matching TRBD1 (5 bases). The CDR3 sequence is 13 residues long. V lost 6 bases and J 2 bases, leaving 10 bases between the germline ends. DNA of the CDR3: TGTGCCAGCAGATTCGACAGTCAAGAGACCCAGTACTTC. Protein: CASRFDSQETQYF.

The rearrangement uses TRBV24-1 and TRBJ2-5; 8 bases align to TRBD1. V lost 7 bases to trimming and J lost 4 bases; unmatched junction nucleotides: 10. The CDR3 has 15 residues. Germline assignment: CDR1 KGHDR and CDR2 SFDVKD. DNA for the CDR3: TGTGCCACCAGCCTCAGGGGGCTGGCAGGAGAGACCCAGTACTTC. Amino acid sequence: CATSLRGLAGETQYF.

In its sample, this clonotype was seen a few times. This chain connects TRBV28 to TRBJ1-2, with D perhaps TRBD1 (6 bases). Trimming stripped 7 bases from V and 7 bases from J, with 16 bases between. Germline CDR1 and CDR2: MDHEN and SYDVKM. The CDR3 covers 13 residues. CDR3: CASITTGLAGYTF. In nucleotides, the CDR3 is TGTGCCAGCATCACCACAGGGTTGGCTGGCTACACCTTC.

The V gene is TRBV7-9, the J gene TRBJ1-1, with a possible D match to TRBD1 (5 bases). The CDR3 contains 14 residues. V was shortened by 2 bases and J by 2 bases, with 9 bases between the two germline ends. Germline values: CDR1 SEHNR, CDR2 FQNEAQ (reference sequence). CDR3 DNA: TGTGCCAGCAGCTTATATGGGGACAACACTGAAGCTTTCTTT. Translation: CASSLYGDNTEAFF.

For this clonotype: Relative to the germline gene, one junction end is altered; a read error may explain this. The chain joins TRBV7-7 to TRBJ2-5; D not certain. Germline V gene data show CDR1 as SSHAT and CDR2 as FNYEAQ (reference sequence). The CDR3 has 13 amino acids. In DNA form, the CDR3 reads TGTGCTAGCAGCAAGGCCAACCAAGAGACCCAGTACTTC. Its protein is CASSKANQETQYF.